The 5 T cell receptor beta chains in this list originate from one sample, sequenced in a study of T cells in Graves' hyperthyroidism and ophthalmopathy. Amplification yielded TCR beta CDR3 regions, with RNA transcripts as the source. Primed by the HTBI set, a first-round RT-PCR was run on the TCR CDR3. TCRdb analysed the multiplex PCR reads with MiXCR anew, one entry per CDR3 protein. The profile shows around 600,000 distinct CDR3 sequences, roughly 15% of them singletons. Sequencing was performed on blood. The receptors derive from a woman between 35 and 50 years old with Graves' ophthalmopathy.

This clonotype was seen many times. CDR3: CASTLVNEQFF. The DNA for the CDR3 is TGTGCCAGCACGCTGGTCAATGAGCAGTTCTTC. This chain connects TRBV2 to TRBJ2-1; D gene unclear. The V end lost 7 bases, the J end lost 6 bases, and 7 bases lay between the germline ends. CDR3 size: 11 residues. Per germline, CDR1 SNHLY and CDR2 FYNNEI.

The chain couples TRBV6-1 to TRBJ2-1; D not certain. CDR3 size: 14 residues. CDR1 is MNHNS and CDR2 is SASEGT in the germline V gene. V lost 6 bases and J 9 bases, leaving 18 bases between the germline ends. The CDR3, as DNA: TGTGCCAGCAGGTACGGTAGACTGGAACTTGAGCAGTTCTTC. This sequence encodes CASRYGRLELEQFF.

This clonotype was found many times. This chain uses TRBV30 with TRBJ1-6; D is unclear. This CDR3 has 13 amino acids. The V end was cut by 0 bases, the J end by 9 bases, with 9 bases between. Germline V gene data show CDR1 as GTSNPN and CDR2 as SVGIG (reference sequence). The CDR3 is CAWSVLSGSPLHF. In nucleotides, the CDR3 is TGTGCCTGGAGTGTACTAAGTGGTTCACCCCTCCACTTT.

This clonotype has ten or more counts. The chain couples TRBV20-1 to TRBJ2-7; D may be TRBD1 (6 bases). Per germline, CDR1 DFQATT and CDR2 SNEGSKA (reference sequence). Deletions cut 6 bases from V and 4 bases from J, with 16 bases between. This CDR3 region has 13 residues. DNA of the CDR3: TGCAGTGCCCCGACAGGTCAAAGGTACGAGCAGTACTTC. It translates to CSAPTGQRYEQYF.

This clonotype occurred many times. The chain employs TRBV6-1 and TRBJ2-5, with 7 positions matching TRBD2. CDR1 and CDR2 from the germline V gene are MNHNS and SASEGT. The CDR3 is 13 amino acids. The junction had 5 bases not matched to a gene; V was cut back by 6 bases and J by 4 bases. The CDR3: CASRRLAGETQYF. DNA of the CDR3: TGTGCCAGCAGGAGACTAGCCGGAGAGACCCAGTACTTC.